This TCR beta chain was retrieved from a study of cytomegalovirus exposure and HLA in healthy donors. Data came from immunoSEQ multiplex PCR; TCRdb stores just in-frame clones and leaves some out. The table shows about 120,000 clones, with 85% to 90% occurring only once. Turning to this clone: Its cognate antigen is unknown.

General observations from the study: Rarity characterized most TCR sequences, yet some public TCRs appeared in many donors.

This CDR3 is built from 16 residues. CDR1 is SGDLS and CDR2 is YYNGEE in the germline V gene. With 3 bases removed from V and 5 bases from J, the gap between germline ends came to 20 bases. The material sequenced was PBMCs. The rearrangement links TRBV9 to TRBJ2-5; D perhaps matches TRBD2 (5 bases). The receptor's source is a woman in her thirties in good health and CMV-seronegative. The CDR3, as DNA: TGTGCCAGCAGCGCCAGTTCTCTCACTAGAGCGGAGACCCAGTACTTC. Translated: CASSASSLTRAETQYF.